This TCR beta chain was found in a study of CD8 T cells in Susac syndrome. Reverse transcription of roughly 0.45 to 1 ug RNA used random hexamers. With immunoSEQ multiplex PCR, TCR beta CDR3 was amplified across 54 Vbeta and 13 Jbeta. TCRdb recomputed calls from the immunoSEQ multiplex PCR reads with MiXCR, one row per CDR3 protein. Of roughly 220,000 distinct CDR3 sequences in the sample, approximately 94% are singletons; the top ten hold roughly 0.14%. In contrast to the negatively isolated CD8+ and CD4+ T cells, TEMRA cells were FACS-enriched. The CDR3 is made up of 13 amino acids. V was clipped by 6 bases and J by 0 bases, with 9 bases between them. Germline values: CDR1 DFQATT, CDR2 SNEGSKA (reference sequence).

The TCR was taken from a human donor with Susac syndrome. V and J are TRBV20-1 and TRBJ2-4; D call uncertain. The sample was CD4+ T cells from PBMCs. CDR3 bases: TGCAGTGCCGGCGACACAGCCAAAAACATTCAGTACTTC. Translated: CSAGDTAKNIQYF.